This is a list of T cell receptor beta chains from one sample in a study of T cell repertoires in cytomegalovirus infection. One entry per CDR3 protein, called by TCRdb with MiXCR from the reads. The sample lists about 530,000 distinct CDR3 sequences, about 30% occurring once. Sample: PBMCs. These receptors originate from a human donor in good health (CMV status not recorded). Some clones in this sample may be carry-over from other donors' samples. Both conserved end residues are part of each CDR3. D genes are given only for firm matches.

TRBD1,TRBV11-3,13,CASSDRVAETRYF
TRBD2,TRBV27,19,CASSLQGAMLSGRRNEQFF
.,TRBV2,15,CASSYRALSNQPQHF
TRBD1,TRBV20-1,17,CSARGPGQGEGNTEAFF
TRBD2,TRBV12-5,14,CASGPRTSGSEQFF
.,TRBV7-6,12,CASKRNDYGYTF
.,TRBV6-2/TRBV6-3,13,CASSTSGLQPQHF
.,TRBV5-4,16,CASSLLLDERSEKLFF
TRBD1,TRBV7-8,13,CASRGQDYNEQFF
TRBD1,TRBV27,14,CASSFQGGNYGYTF
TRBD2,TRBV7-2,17,CASSSLTSGTSTDTQYF
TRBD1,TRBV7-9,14,CASSSGQGETEAFF
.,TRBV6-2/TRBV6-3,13,CASSESSYNEQFF
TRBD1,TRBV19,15,CASKATGGGTDTQYF
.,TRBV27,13,CASSLSIQYEQYF
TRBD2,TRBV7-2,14,CASSVAGTQETQYF
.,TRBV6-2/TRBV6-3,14,CASSYSETRNEQFF
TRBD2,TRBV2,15,CASTPWGGSTDTQYF
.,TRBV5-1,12,CASSLQGNEQFF
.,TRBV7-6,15,CASSLAPRAGNTIYF
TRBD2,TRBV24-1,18,CATSDPRRTSGKVNEQFF
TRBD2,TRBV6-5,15,CASSDGLAGEIWQFF
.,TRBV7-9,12,CASSARDGPQHF
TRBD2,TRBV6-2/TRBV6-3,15,CASSPGLATYNEQFF
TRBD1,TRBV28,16,CASSRDRAENNQPQHF
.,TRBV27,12,CASSSRRAEQFF
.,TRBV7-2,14,CASSQMDGTYGYTF
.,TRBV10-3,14,CAISATGNLDTIYF
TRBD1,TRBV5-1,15,CASSYWGQGDTEAFF
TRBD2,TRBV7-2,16,CASSRRAGVIFDTQYF
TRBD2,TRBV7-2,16,CASSAWTSSFANEQFF
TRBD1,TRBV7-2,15,CASSWDRGPGQPQHF
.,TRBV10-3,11,CAIRENEKLFF
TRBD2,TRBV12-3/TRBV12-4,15,CASSFGSGQQETQYF
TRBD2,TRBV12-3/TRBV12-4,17,CASTKGLAGGSTDTQYF
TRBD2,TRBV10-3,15,CATNPAGGRENVLTF
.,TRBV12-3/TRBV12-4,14,CASSFGTIDYEQYF
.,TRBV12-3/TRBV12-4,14,CASNRALGYNEQFF
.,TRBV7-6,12,CASSSEMETQYF
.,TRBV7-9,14,CASSLRRGHTEAFF
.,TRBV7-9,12,CASRSWVDTQYF
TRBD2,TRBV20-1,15,CSARGLGGDTDTQYF
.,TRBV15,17,CATSRERKLSSGNTIYF
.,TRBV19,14,CASSIGAGRTPLHF
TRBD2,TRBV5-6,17,CASSRDLLAGAYNEQFF
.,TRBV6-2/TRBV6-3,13,CATSLSGANVLTF
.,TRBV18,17,CASSPLGVSPWDTEAFF
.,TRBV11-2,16,CASSLLPGYWQETQYF
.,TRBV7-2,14,CASSLWRVGNEQFF
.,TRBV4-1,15,CASSLLHSGANVLTF
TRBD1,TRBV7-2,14,CASSSGQGEKTQYF
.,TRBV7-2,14,CASSQSLSYNEQFF
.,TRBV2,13,CASSAQTPYEQYF
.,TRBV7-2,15,CASSLKARVIYGYTF
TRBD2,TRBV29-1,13,CSVGLAGLGEQFF